Described below is a single TCR beta chain sequence and its context. Its target is not known. The read is 3 residues too short to cover the CDR3 end, so that end is filled in from the germline J gene. CDR3 length equals 14 residues. CDR1 is LNHDA and CDR2 is SQIVND in the germline V gene (reference sequence). The V and J ends lost 8 bases and 5 bases respectively, with 18 bases between them. This specimen belongs to a study of T cell clonality in common variable immunodeficiency. Findings and caveats of the study: In common variable immunodeficiency, TCR beta chains reportedly carried fewer deletions and N-nucleotide insertions.

Sequencing used immunoSEQ multiplex PCR; TCRdb keeps in-frame clones, though not all of them. The record shows 1,500 to 2,000 clones for this sample, with no singletons present. This receptor was obtained from a human donor with common variable immunodeficiency. Sequenced material: peripheral blood mononuclear cells. This chain connects TRBV19 to TRBJ1-1, with D possibly being TRBD1 (6 bases). CDR3 bases read: TGTGCCAGTCAGGTGGGGGCCCAAGGGACTGAA. Its translation: CASQVGAQGTE. The CDR3 in its entirety is CASQVGAQGTEAFF.